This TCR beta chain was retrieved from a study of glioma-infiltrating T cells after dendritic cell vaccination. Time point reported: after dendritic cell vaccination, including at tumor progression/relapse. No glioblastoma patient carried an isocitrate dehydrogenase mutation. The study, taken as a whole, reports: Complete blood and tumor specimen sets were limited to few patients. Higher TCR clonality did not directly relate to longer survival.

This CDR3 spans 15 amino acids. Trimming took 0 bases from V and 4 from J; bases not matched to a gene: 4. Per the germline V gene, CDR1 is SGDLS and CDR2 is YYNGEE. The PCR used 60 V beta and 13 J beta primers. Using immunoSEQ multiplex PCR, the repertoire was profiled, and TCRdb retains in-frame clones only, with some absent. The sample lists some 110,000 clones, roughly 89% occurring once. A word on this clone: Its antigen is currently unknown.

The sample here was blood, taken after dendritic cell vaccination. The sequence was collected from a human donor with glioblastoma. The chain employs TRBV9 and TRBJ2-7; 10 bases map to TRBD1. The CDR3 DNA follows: TGTGCCAGCAGCGTAGGGCCGGGACAGGGGTACGAGCAGTACTTC. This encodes CASSVGPGQGYEQYF.